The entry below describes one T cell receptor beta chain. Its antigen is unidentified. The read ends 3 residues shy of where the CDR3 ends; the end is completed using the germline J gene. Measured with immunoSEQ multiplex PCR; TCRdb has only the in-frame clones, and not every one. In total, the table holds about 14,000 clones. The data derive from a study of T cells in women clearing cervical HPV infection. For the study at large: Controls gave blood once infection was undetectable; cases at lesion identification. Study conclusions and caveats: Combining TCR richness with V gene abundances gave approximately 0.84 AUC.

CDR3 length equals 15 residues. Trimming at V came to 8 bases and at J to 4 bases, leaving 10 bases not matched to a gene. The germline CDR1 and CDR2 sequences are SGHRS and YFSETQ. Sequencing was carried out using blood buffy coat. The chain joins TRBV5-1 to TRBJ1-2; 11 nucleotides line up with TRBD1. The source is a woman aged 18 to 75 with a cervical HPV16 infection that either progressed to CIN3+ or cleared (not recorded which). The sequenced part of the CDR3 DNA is TGCGCCAGAAGATCCGGGGACAGGGGGGCCTATGGC. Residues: CARRSGDRGAYG. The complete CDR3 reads CARRSGDRGAYGYTF. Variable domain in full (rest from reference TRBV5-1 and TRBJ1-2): KAGVTQTPRYLIKTRGQQVTLSCSPISGHRSVSWYQQTPGQGLQFLFEYFSETQRNKGNFPGRFSGRQFSNSRSEMNVSTLELGDSALYLCARRSGDRGAYGYTFGSGTRLTVV.